This T cell receptor (beta chain) was found in a study of T cell repertoires in cytomegalovirus infection. Study-level information: It can be stated that public TCR beta signatures indicated CMV infection as well as a matching HLA type. Notes on the study in general: CMV-specific HLA-C-restricted TCR beta clonotypes dominated the ex vivo response. Adding up the frequency of public TCR beta families identified people who carried CMV plus the relevant HLA.

The trim removed 1 base at V and 8 bases at J, leaving 5 bases unmatched. From germline, CDR1 is SGHTA and CDR2 FQGNSA. The CDR3 contains 14 residues. Using its own MiXCR run on the reads, TCRdb lists one record per CDR3 protein. This table holds 450,000 to 650,000 distinct CDR3 sequences, about 30% found once. This clonotype was observed many times. Antigen: not known. This sequence originates from a human donor in good health (CMV status not recorded). Some clones in this sample may be carry-over from other donors' samples. The chain employs TRBV7-2 and TRBJ1-2; 9 positions match TRBD1. The specimen was PBMCs. CDR3 nucleotide sequence: TGTGCCAGCAGCTTAGTTGGGACAGGGAGCGGCTACACCTTC. This encodes CASSLVGTGSGYTF. The entire variable domain, with the rest obtained from reference TRBV7-2 and TRBJ1-2, is as follows: GAGVSQSPSNKVTEKGKDVELRCDPISGHTALYWYRQSLGQGLEFLIYFQGNSAPDKSGLPSDRFSAERTGGSVSTLTIQRTQQEDSAVYLCASSLVGTGSGYTFGSGTRLTVV.